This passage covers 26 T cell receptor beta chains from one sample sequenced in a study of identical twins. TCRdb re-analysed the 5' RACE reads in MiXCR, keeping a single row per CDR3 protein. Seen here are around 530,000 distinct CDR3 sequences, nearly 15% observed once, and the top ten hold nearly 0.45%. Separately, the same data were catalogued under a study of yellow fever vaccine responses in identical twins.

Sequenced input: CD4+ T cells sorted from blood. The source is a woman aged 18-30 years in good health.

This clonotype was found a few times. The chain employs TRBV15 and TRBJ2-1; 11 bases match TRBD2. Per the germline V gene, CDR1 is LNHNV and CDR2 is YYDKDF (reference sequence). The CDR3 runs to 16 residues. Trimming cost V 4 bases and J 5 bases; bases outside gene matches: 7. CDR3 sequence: CATSTRTSGLDNEQFF. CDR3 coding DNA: TGTGCCACCAGCACGAGGACTAGCGGGCTGGACAATGAGCAGTTCTTC.

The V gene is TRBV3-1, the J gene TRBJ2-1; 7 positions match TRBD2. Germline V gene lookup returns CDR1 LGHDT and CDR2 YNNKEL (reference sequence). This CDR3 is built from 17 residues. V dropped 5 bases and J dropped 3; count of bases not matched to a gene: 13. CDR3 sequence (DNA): TGTGCCAGCAGCGGGCGACTTCCTGGCGGGGGCTACAATGAGCAGTTCTTC. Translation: CASSGRLPGGGYNEQFF.

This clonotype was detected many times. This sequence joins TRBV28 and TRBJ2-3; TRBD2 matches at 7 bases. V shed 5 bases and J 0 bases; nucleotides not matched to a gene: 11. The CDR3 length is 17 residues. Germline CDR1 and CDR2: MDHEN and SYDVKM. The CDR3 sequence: CASSLNWGGTSTDTQYF. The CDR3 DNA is TGTGCCAGCAGTCTCAATTGGGGGGGTACTAGCACAGATACGCAGTATTTT. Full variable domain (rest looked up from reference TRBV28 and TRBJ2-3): DVKVTQSSRYLVKRTGEKVFLECVQDMDHENMFWYRQDPGLGLRLIYFSYDVKMKEKGDIPEGYSVSREKKERFSLILESASTNQTSMYLCASSLNWGGTSTDTQYFGPGTRLTVL.

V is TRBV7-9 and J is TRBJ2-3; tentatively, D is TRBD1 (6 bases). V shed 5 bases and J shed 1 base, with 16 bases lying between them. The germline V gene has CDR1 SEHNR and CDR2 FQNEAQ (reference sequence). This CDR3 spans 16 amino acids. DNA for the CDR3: TGTGCCAGCAGCCCCCGGGACACCGGACGCACAGATACGCAGTATTTT. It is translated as CASSPRDTGRTDTQYF.

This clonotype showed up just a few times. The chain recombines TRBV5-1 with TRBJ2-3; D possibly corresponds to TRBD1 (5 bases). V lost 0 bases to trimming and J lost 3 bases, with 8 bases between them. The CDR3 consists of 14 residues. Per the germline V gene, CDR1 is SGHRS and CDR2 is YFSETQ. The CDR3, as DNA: TGCGCCAGCAGCTTGGAACAGGAAACAGATACGCAGTATTTT. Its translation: CASSLEQETDTQYF.

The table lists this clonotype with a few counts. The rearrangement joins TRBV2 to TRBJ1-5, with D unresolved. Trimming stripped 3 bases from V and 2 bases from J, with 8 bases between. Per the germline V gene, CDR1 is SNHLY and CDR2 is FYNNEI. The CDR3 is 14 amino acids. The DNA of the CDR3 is TGTGCCAGCAGTGAGGAGGGTGGCAATCAGCCCCAGCATTTT. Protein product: CASSEEGGNQPQHF.

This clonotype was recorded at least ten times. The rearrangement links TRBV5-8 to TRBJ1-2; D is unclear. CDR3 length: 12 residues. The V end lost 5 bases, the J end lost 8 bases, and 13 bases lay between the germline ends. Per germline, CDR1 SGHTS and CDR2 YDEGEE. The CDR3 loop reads CASSSPVGGYTF. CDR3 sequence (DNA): TGTGCCAGCAGTTCTCCGGTTGGAGGCTACACCTTC. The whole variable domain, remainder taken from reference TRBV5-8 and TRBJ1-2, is EAGVTQSPTHLIKTRGQQATLRCSPISGHTSVYWYQQALGLGLQFLLWYDEGEERNRGNFPPRFSGRQFPNYSSELNVNALELEDSALYLCASSSPVGGYTFGSGTRLTVV.

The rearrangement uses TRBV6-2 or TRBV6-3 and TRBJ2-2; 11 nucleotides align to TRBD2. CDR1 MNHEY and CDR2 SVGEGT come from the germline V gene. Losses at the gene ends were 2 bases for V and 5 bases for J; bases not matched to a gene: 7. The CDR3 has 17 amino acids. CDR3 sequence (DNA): TGTGCCAGCAGTTACACCCCGACTAGCGGGGCTACCGGGGAGCTGTTTTTT. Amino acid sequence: CASSYTPTSGATGELFF.

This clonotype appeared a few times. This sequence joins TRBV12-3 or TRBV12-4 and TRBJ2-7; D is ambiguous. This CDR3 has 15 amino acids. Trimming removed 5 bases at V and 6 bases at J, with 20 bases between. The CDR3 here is CASSLVGNPMVEQYF. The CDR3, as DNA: TGTGCCAGCAGTCTGGTGGGGAACCCAATGGTCGAGCAGTACTTC.

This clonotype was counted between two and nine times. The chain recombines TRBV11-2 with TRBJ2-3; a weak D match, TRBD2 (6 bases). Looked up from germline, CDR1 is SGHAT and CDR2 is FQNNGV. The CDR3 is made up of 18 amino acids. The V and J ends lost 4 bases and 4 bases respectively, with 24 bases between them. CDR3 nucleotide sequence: TGTGCCAGCAGCTACGCCCGGGGACGTGGGCGGGATGCAGATACGCAGTATTTT. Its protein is CASSYARGRGRDADTQYF.

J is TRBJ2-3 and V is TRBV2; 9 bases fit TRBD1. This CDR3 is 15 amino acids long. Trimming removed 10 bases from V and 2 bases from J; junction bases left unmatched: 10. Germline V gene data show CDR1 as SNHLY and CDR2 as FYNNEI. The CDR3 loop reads CATAKGTGNTDTQYF. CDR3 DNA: TGTGCCACCGCGAAGGGGACAGGGAACACAGATACGCAGTATTTT.

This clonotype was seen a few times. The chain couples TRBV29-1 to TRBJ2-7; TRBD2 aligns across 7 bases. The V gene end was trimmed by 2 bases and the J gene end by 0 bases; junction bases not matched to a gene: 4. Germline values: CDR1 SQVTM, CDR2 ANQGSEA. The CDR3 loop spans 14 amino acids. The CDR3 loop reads CSVEKAGTSYEQYF. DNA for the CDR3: TGCAGCGTTGAAAAAGCGGGGACCTCCTACGAGCAGTACTTC.

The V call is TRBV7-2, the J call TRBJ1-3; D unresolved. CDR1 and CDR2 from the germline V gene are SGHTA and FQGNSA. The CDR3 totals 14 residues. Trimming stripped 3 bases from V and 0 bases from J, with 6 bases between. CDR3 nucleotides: TGTGCCAGCAGCTTGATGAACTCTGGAAACACCATATATTTT. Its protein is CASSLMNSGNTIYF.

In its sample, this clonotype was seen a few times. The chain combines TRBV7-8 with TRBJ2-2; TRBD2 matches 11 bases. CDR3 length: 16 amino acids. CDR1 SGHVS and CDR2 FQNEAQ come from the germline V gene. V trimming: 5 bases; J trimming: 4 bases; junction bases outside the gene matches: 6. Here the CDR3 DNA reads TGTGCCAGCAGCACACCGACTAGCGGGGTCACCGGGGAGCTGTTTTTT. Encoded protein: CASSTPTSGVTGELFF.

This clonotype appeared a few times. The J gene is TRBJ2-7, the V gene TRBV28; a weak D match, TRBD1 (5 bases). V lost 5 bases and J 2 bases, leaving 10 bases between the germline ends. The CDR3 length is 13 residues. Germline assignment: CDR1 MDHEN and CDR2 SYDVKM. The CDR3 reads CASSTTEAYEQYF. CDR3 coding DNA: TGTGCCAGCAGTACGACAGAAGCCTACGAGCAGTACTTC.

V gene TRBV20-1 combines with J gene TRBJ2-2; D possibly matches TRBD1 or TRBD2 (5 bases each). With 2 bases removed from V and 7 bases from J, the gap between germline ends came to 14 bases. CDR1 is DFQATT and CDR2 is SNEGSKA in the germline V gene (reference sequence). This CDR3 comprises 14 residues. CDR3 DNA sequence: TGCAGTGCTAGATCGGGGACGTTAAGCGGGGAGCTGTTTTTT. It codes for CSARSGTLSGELFF.

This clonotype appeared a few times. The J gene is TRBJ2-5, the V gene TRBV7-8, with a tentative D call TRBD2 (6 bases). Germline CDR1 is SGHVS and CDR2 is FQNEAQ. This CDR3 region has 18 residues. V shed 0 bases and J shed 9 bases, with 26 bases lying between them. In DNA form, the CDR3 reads TGTGCCAGCAGCTTAGCGAACTTAAGGGACTCGGGGTCTTGGGCCCAGTACTTC. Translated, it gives CASSLANLRDSGSWAQYF.

The CDR3 protein is CASSAGFRETQYF. The CDR3 DNA is TGCGCCAGCAGCGCGGGATTTCGGGAGACCCAGTACTTC. The rearrangement links TRBV5-1 to TRBJ2-5; tentative D call: TRBD2 (6 bases). The V and J ends lost 4 bases and 5 bases respectively, with 12 bases between them. In germline, CDR1 is SGHRS, CDR2 YFSETQ. The CDR3 loop spans 13 amino acids. Combining the CDR3 with reference TRBV5-1 and TRBJ2-5 gives the whole variable domain KAGVTQTPRYLIKTRGQQVTLSCSPISGHRSVSWYQQTPGQGLQFLFEYFSETQRNKGNFPGRFSGRQFSNSRSEMNVSTLELGDSALYLCASSAGFRETQYFGPGTRLLVL.

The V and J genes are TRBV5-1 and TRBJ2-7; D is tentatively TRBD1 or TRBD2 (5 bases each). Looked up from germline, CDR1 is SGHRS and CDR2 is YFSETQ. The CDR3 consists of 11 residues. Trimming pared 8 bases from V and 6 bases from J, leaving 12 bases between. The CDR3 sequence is CASFGGGEQYF. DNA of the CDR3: TGCGCCAGTTTCGGTGGGGGCGAGCAGTACTTC.

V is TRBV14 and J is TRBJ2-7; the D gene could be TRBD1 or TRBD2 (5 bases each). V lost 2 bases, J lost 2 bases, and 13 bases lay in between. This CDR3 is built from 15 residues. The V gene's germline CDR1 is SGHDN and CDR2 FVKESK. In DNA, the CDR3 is TGTGCCAGCAGCCAACTAACGGGGCCAACCTACGAGCAGTACTTC. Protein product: CASSQLTGPTYEQYF.

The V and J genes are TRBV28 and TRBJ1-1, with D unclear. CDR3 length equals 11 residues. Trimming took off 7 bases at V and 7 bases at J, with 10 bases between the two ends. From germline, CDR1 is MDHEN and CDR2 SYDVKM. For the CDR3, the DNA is TGTGCCAGCACCATCGTGGGTGAAGCTTTCTTT. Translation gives CASTIVGEAFF.

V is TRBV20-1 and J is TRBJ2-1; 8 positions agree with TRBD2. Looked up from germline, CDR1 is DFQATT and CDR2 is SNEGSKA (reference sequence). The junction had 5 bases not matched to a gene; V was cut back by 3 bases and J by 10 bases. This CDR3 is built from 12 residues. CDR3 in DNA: TGCAGTGCTAGGGCCCGACTAGCGGAGCAGTTCTTC. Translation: CSARARLAEQFF.

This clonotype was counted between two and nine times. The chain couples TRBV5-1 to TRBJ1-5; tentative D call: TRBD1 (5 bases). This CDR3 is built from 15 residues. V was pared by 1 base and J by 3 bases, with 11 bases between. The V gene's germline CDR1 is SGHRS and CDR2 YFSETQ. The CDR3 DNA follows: TGCGCCAGCAGCTTGTCAGGGCCGCCCAATCAGCCCCAGCATTTT. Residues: CASSLSGPPNQPQHF.

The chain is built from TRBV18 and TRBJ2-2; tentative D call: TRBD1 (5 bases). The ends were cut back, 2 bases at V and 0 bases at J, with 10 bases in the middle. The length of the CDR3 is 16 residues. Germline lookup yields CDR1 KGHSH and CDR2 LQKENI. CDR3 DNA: TGTGCCAGCTCACCAGCAGGCAGGGCGAACACCGGGGAGCTGTTTTTT. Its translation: CASSPAGRANTGELFF. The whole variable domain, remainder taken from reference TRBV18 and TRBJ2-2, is NAGVMQNPRHLVRRRGQEARLRCSPMKGHSHVYWYRQLPEEGLKFMVYLQKENIIDESGMPKERFSAEFPKEGPSILRIQQVVRGDSAAYFCASSPAGRANTGELFFGEGSRLTVL.

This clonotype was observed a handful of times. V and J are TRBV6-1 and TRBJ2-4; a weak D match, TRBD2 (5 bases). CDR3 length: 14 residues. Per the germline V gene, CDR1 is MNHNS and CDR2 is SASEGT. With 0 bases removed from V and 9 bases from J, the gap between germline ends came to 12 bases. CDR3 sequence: CASSEATGFSIQYF. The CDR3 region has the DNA TGTGCCAGCAGTGAAGCAACGGGGTTTAGCATTCAGTACTTC.

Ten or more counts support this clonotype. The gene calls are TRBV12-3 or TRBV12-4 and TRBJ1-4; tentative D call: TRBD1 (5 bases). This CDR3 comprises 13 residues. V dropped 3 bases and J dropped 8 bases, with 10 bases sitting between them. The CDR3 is CASSFQGREKLFF. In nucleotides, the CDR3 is TGTGCCAGCAGTTTCCAGGGAAGGGAAAAACTGTTTTTT.